The rows below give T cell receptor beta chains drawn from one sample of a study of shared clonotypes between healthy human individuals. Libraries were prepared by immunoSEQ multiplex PCR; TCRdb keeps only in-frame clonotypes and omits some of them. The sample records 530,000 or so clones, 75% to 80% being singletons. Sequencing was done on a sample of PBMCs. These receptors were obtained from a woman between 40 and 50 years old in good health. Some clones in this sample may be carry-over from other donors' samples. The CDR3 runs from the conserved cysteine through the conserved F or W. Each record gives: D gene, V gene, J gene, CDR3 length, clone size, CDR3 DNA, CDR3 protein. A D gene is named only where the DNA matches it firmly. Clone size is not always given. Where it is, it says once, few, many or a class for expanded clones.

D: TRBD2
V: TRBV28
J: TRBJ2-5
length: 15
size: few
DNA: TGTGCCAGCAGTTTACTAGCGGGATCGGTGGAGACCCAGTACTTC
CDR3: CASSLLAGSVETQYF

D: TRBD2
V: TRBV7-9
J: TRBJ2-4
length: 16
size: once
DNA: TGTGCCAGCAGCTCTTCGGGACTACTAGCCAAAAACATTCAGTACTTC
CDR3: CASSSSGLLAKNIQYF

D: -
V: TRBV7-9
J: TRBJ2-7
length: 15
size: -
DNA: TGTGCCAGCAGCTTAGGAGGGAGCCGCTCCTACGAGCAGTACTTC
CDR3: CASSLGGSRSYEQYF

D: -
V: TRBV5-4
J: TRBJ1-1
length: 14
size: -
DNA: TGTGCCAGCAGCTTGGTGGGGGTTGGCACTGAAGCTTTCTTT
CDR3: CASSLVGVGTEAFF

D: -
V: TRBV18
J: TRBJ1-2
length: 14
size: once
DNA: TGTGCCAGCTCACCGGCGGCAGATTCCTATGGCTACACCTTC
CDR3: CASSPAADSYGYTF

D: TRBD2
V: TRBV7-2
J: TRBJ2-5
length: 16
size: -
DNA: TGTGCCAGCAGCTTAGCAAATAGCGGGAGAGGAGAGACCCAGTACTTC
CDR3: CASSLANSGRGETQYF

D: -
V: TRBV4-3
J: TRBJ2-2
length: 15
size: -
DNA: TGCGCCAGCAGCCAAGACACCGCGAACACCGGGGAGCTGTTTTTT
CDR3: CASSQDTANTGELFF

D: TRBD2
V: TRBV29-1
J: TRBJ2-2
length: 18
size: -
DNA: TGCAGCGTTGGATCGGCTAGCGGGAGGAGCTGGTCGACCGGGGAGCTGTTTTTT
CDR3: CSVGSASGRSWSTGELFF

D: TRBD1
V: TRBV6-1
J: TRBJ2-3
length: 15
size: -
DNA: TGTGCCAGCACCCCCGGACAGGGGGTCTCAGATACGCAGTATTTT
CDR3: CASTPGQGVSDTQYF

D: -
V: TRBV15
J: TRBJ1-2
length: 15
size: -
DNA: TGTGCCACCAGCAGAGGGGGTATTATGGCCTATGGCTACACCTTC
CDR3: CATSRGGIMAYGYTF

D: -
V: TRBV28
J: TRBJ1-5
length: 14
size: -
DNA: TGTGCCAGCAGCATCGGGGGTACAAATCAGCCCCAGCATTTT
CDR3: CASSIGGTNQPQHF

D: TRBD2
V: TRBV18
J: TRBJ2-1
length: 15
size: -
DNA: TGTGCCAGCAGAGCCGGGACTAGCGGGAACAATGAGCAGTTCTTC
CDR3: CASRAGTSGNNEQFF

D: -
V: TRBV5-5
J: TRBJ1-3
length: 16
size: many
DNA: TGTGCCAGCAGCTTGTCCAAGCGGTCCTCTGGAAACACCATATATTTT
CDR3: CASSLSKRSSGNTIYF

D: -
V: TRBV7-3
J: TRBJ2-1
length: 15
size: few
DNA: TGTGCCAGCAGCTTAACTAGCGCCCCGGCGGGTGAGCAGTTCTTC
CDR3: CASSLTSAPAGEQFF

D: TRBD1
V: TRBV5-1
J: TRBJ1-1
length: 15
size: few
DNA: TGCGCCAGCAGCTTAAACCAGGGGGCCCGGACTGAAGCTTTCTTT
CDR3: CASSLNQGARTEAFF

D: -
V: TRBV6-6
J: TRBJ2-7
length: 14
size: -
DNA: TGTGCCAGCAGTTACTCATCAGAGGGTTCCGAGCAGTACTTC
CDR3: CASSYSSEGSEQYF

D: -
V: TRBV4-1
J: TRBJ1-4
length: 17
size: once
DNA: TGCGCCAGCAGCCAAGTCGGCCTCGGGGAGGGCAGTGAAAAACTGTTTTTT
CDR3: CASSQVGLGEGSEKLFF

D: -
V: TRBV6-1
J: TRBJ1-1
length: 14
size: once
DNA: TGTGCCAGCATTCGAGGTCTCATGAACACTGAAGCTTTCTTT
CDR3: CASIRGLMNTEAFF

D: -
V: TRBV7-3
J: TRBJ2-5
length: 13
size: -
DNA: TGTGCCAGCAGCTCCTCCCTCCAAGAGACCCAGTACTTC
CDR3: CASSSSLQETQYF

D: TRBD2
V: TRBV18
J: TRBJ2-2
length: 16
size: -
DNA: TGTGCCAGCTCACCCAGACTAGCGACGAACACCGGGGAGCTGTTTTTT
CDR3: CASSPRLATNTGELFF

D: TRBD1
V: TRBV28
J: TRBJ1-2
length: 15
size: -
DNA: TGTGCCAGCAGTGGAGCAGGACAGGGGTACTATGGCTACACCTTC
CDR3: CASSGAGQGYYGYTF

D: TRBD2
V: TRBV6-1
J: TRBJ2-7
length: 13
size: -
DNA: TGTGCCAGCAAGGCTAGCGGGAGTCGCGAGCAGTACTTC
CDR3: CASKASGSREQYF

D: -
V: TRBV14
J: TRBJ2-7
length: 13
size: -
DNA: TGTGCCAGCAGCCAGGCCAAGTCTACGAAGCAGTACTTC
CDR3: CASSQAKSTKQYF

D: -
V: TRBV20-1
J: TRBJ2-1
length: 11
size: -
DNA: TGCAGTGCTGGGACTCCGGATGAGCAGTTCTTC
CDR3: CSAGTPDEQFF

D: TRBD2
V: TRBV6-4
J: TRBJ2-5
length: 15
size: -
DNA: TGTGCCAGCAGTGCTTCTAGCGGGGGGTCAGAGACCCAGTACTTC
CDR3: CASSASSGGSETQYF

D: -
V: TRBV7-6
J: TRBJ2-5
length: 13
size: -
DNA: TGTGCCAGCAGCTTAGTCTATTCCGAGACCCAGTACTTC
CDR3: CASSLVYSETQYF

D: TRBD2
V: TRBV29-1
J: TRBJ2-7
length: 13
size: -
DNA: TGCAGCGTTGCGGGAGGGGCGCTGAACGAGCAGTACTTC
CDR3: CSVAGGALNEQYF

D: TRBD1
V: TRBV25-1
J: TRBJ1-1
length: 15
size: few
DNA: TGTGCCAGCAGTGCCATGGACAGGGATGACGCTGAAGCTTTCTTT
CDR3: CASSAMDRDDAEAFF

D: TRBD2
V: TRBV7-2
J: TRBJ2-1
length: 18
size: once
DNA: TGTGCCAGCAGCCTCCGGGGGGGAGTCTCCCCCCGGGACAATGAGCAGTTCTTC
CDR3: CASSLRGGVSPRDNEQFF

D: -
V: TRBV15
J: TRBJ2-7
length: 16
size: -
DNA: TGTGCCCCAGCAGGTGCCGCAGCGGACAAAACCTACGAGCAGTACTTC
CDR3: CAPAGAAADKTYEQYF

D: TRBD2
V: TRBV9
J: TRBJ2-3
length: 17
size: -
DNA: TGTGCCAGCAGCGTAGTCGGGACTAGCGGGAGCGCAGATACGCAGTATTTT
CDR3: CASSVVGTSGSADTQYF

D: TRBD2
V: TRBV7-8
J: TRBJ2-3
length: 15
size: -
DNA: TGTGCCAGCAGGTCAAAGCGGGGACGCACAGATACGCAGTATTTT
CDR3: CASRSKRGRTDTQYF

D: -
V: TRBV15
J: TRBJ1-1
length: 13
size: -
DNA: TGTGCCACCAGCAGAGATCCGAAAGAAGCGGCTTTCTTT
CDR3: CATSRDPKEAAFF

D: -
V: TRBV5-1
J: TRBJ1-3
length: 14
size: -
DNA: TGCGCCAGCAGCCCGGGGGCGCGTGGAAACACCATATATTTT
CDR3: CASSPGARGNTIYF

D: -
V: TRBV7-9
J: TRBJ1-1
length: 16
size: -
DNA: TGTGCCAGCAGCCCCCGACAGCTTACTATGAACACTGAAGCTTTCTTT
CDR3: CASSPRQLTMNTEAFF

D: -
V: TRBV30
J: TRBJ1-5
length: 12
size: -
DNA: TGTGCCTGGAGTGGAAGTAATCAGCCCCAGCATTTT
CDR3: CAWSGSNQPQHF

D: -
V: TRBV28
J: TRBJ1-5
length: 14
size: -
DNA: TGTGCCAGCAGTTCTGGTTATAGCAATCAGCCCCAGCATTTT
CDR3: CASSSGYSNQPQHF

D: -
V: TRBV28
J: TRBJ2-2
length: 15
size: -
DNA: TGTGCCAGCAGAAACGGTGGGCCCAACACCGGGGAGCTGTTTTTT
CDR3: CASRNGGPNTGELFF

D: -
V: TRBV13
J: TRBJ1-4
length: 14
size: -
DNA: TGTGCCAGCAGCTTAGTGCGACGGAAGGAAAAACTGTTTTTT
CDR3: CASSLVRRKEKLFF

D: TRBD2
V: TRBV19
J: TRBJ2-1
length: 17
size: -
DNA: TGTGCCAGTAGTATCACGACTAGCGGGAGGGTCTACAATGAGCAGTTCTTC
CDR3: CASSITTSGRVYNEQFF

D: -
V: TRBV7-8
J: TRBJ2-1
length: 12
size: -
DNA: TGTGCCAGCAGCCCGTTCAGAGGTGAGCAGTTCTTC
CDR3: CASSPFRGEQFF

D: TRBD2
V: TRBV6-5
J: TRBJ2-1
length: 13
size: -
DNA: TGTGCCAGCAGACGGACTAGCGGTGGTGAGCAGTTCTTC
CDR3: CASRRTSGGEQFF

D: -
V: TRBV19
J: TRBJ1-1
length: 13
size: -
DNA: TGTGCCAGTTCTACCAGCGGGGTTACTGAAGCTTTCTTT
CDR3: CASSTSGVTEAFF

D: -
V: TRBV5-4
J: TRBJ1-1
length: 15
size: -
DNA: TGTGCCAGCACCCTCATCGTGGGGGCAGACACTGAAGCTTTCTTT
CDR3: CASTLIVGADTEAFF

D: -
V: TRBV7-2
J: TRBJ2-3
length: 13
size: few
DNA: TGTGCCAGCAGAAAGGGGGCGGGAAATACGCAGTATTTT
CDR3: CASRKGAGNTQYF

D: -
V: TRBV5-1
J: TRBJ1-4
length: 17
size: -
DNA: TGCGCCAGCAGCTTGGATCGGGGGAAAGCAACTAATGAAAAACTGTTTTTT
CDR3: CASSLDRGKATNEKLFF

D: -
V: TRBV19
J: TRBJ1-2
length: 14
size: -
DNA: TGTGCCAGTAGCCCCCCGGGGGGGGATTATGGCTACACCTTC
CDR3: CASSPPGGDYGYTF

D: TRBD2
V: TRBV6-5
J: TRBJ2-1
length: 16
size: -
DNA: TGTGCCAGCAGTTACTGGACAGCACTAGCGGGCTATGAGCAGTTCTTC
CDR3: CASSYWTALAGYEQFF

D: TRBD2
V: TRBV28
J: TRBJ2-7
length: 17
size: -
DNA: TGTGCCAGCAGTTTACCTAGCGGGAGAGTGGCCTCCTACGAGCAGTACTTC
CDR3: CASSLPSGRVASYEQYF

D: -
V: TRBV28
J: TRBJ2-1
length: 13
size: -
DNA: TGTGCCACCACGGCTGTTCGGGGTAATGAGCAGTTCTTC
CDR3: CATTAVRGNEQFF

D: -
V: TRBV10-3
J: TRBJ1-1
length: 12
size: -
DNA: TGTGCCATCAGTGAGTCGGCAGGTGAAGCTTTCTTT
CDR3: CAISESAGEAFF

D: TRBD2
V: TRBV7-2
J: TRBJ2-3
length: 17
size: -
DNA: TGTGCCAGCAGCTTAGCCTCTGTGGGTAGCGGGACAGATACGCAGTATTTT
CDR3: CASSLASVGSGTDTQYF

D: -
V: TRBV4-2
J: TRBJ2-7
length: 14
size: -
DNA: TGTGCCAGCAGCCAAGCGATGGGCCTGGACGAGCAGTACTTC
CDR3: CASSQAMGLDEQYF

D: -
V: TRBV28
J: TRBJ1-2
length: 16
size: -
DNA: TGTGCCAGCAGTTTTGGAAGCGGACAGTTAAACTATGGCTACACCTTC
CDR3: CASSFGSGQLNYGYTF

D: -
V: TRBV28
J: TRBJ2-7
length: 14
size: -
DNA: TGTGCCAGCAGTTTATCGGTGGGAGGCTACGAGCAGTACTTC
CDR3: CASSLSVGGYEQYF

D: TRBD2
V: TRBV7-2
J: TRBJ2-3
length: 16
size: -
DNA: TGTGCCAGCAGCTTAGTTCCTAGCGGGAGTGTAGATACGCAGTATTTT
CDR3: CASSLVPSGSVDTQYF

D: -
V: TRBV2
J: TRBJ2-4
length: 15
size: few
DNA: TGTGCCAGCAGAGGCAGGGCTGAAGCCAAAAACATTCAGTACTTC
CDR3: CASRGRAEAKNIQYF

D: TRBD2
V: TRBV11-2
J: TRBJ2-1
length: 15
size: -
DNA: TGTGCCAGCAGCTTACTAGCGGTAACCTACAATGAGCAGTTCTTC
CDR3: CASSLLAVTYNEQFF

D: -
V: TRBV9
J: TRBJ2-1
length: 15
size: once
DNA: TGTGCCAGCAGCGTAGACGGGAGTAGGAACAATGAGCAGTTCTTC
CDR3: CASSVDGSRNNEQFF

D: TRBD2
V: TRBV4-2
J: TRBJ2-1
length: 18
size: -
DNA: TGTGCCAGCAGCCAATCCAATACCGGGACTAGAACTTACAATGAGCAGTTCTTC
CDR3: CASSQSNTGTRTYNEQFF